The following is a TCR beta chain sequence with its context. This sample is part of a study of blood T cell repertoires in COVID-19. Study overall: The cDNA or gDNA used as material had been derived from T cells, B-cell-depleted T cells, or PBMCs.

The CDR3 runs to 13 residues. V was clipped by 7 bases and J by 8 bases; unmatched bases: 10. Germline CDR1 reads SNHLY; CDR2 reads FYNNEI. Per the authors' pipeline: Reference gene primer amplification yielded estimated nucleated cell counts. Produced via immunoSEQ multiplex PCR; TCRdb's table is partial and in-frame only. That table gives V, J and clone size, and the DNA gave D and trimming. This table has over 60,000 clones, approximately 85% appearing once. J is TRBJ1-2 and V is TRBV2; 7 nucleotides line up with TRBD1. The TCR originated in a woman of 80 years or more with active or convalescent COVID-19. Sequenced input: peripheral blood. The CDR3 DNA reads TGTGCCAGCATCCCCGACAGGGAGCGGGGCTACACCTTC. As protein: CASIPDRERGYTF.